In this sample, the clone carrying this T cell receptor (beta chain) turned up many times. The target antigen is unknown. This entry is derived from a study of regulatory T cells in long-lasting Graves disease. Time point reported: newly diagnosed GD, antithyroid drugs for less than 3 months. Construction of the TCR library relied on RNA isolated from PBMCs. CDR1 and CDR2 from the germline V gene are LGHNT and FRNRAP. This CDR3 is 12 amino acids long. Study-wide points: Peripheral blood alone, not thyroid tissue, underwent study.

To make TCR beta libraries, researchers used iRepertoire HTBI primers and Arm-PCR of CDR3 regions. TCRdb re-called the multiplex PCR reads through MiXCR, storing one row per CDR3 protein. Of hundreds of thousands of distinct CDR3 sequences in the sample, about 16% were seen once. The sample was also linked to a second study, of T cells in Graves' hyperthyroidism and ophthalmopathy. As that report states: Most clonotypes that expanded in the thyroid above 0.001 also showed up in blood.

The sample was peripheral blood mononuclear cells (PBMCs), taken at new diagnosis, from a patient treated with antithyroid drugs. This clonotype originated in a man younger than 35 with Graves disease. J is TRBJ1-1 and V is TRBV12-5, with D unclear. CDR3 sequence reads: CASGLENTEAFF. The CDR3 bases are TGTGCCAGCGGCCTTGAAAACACTGAAGCTTTCTTT.